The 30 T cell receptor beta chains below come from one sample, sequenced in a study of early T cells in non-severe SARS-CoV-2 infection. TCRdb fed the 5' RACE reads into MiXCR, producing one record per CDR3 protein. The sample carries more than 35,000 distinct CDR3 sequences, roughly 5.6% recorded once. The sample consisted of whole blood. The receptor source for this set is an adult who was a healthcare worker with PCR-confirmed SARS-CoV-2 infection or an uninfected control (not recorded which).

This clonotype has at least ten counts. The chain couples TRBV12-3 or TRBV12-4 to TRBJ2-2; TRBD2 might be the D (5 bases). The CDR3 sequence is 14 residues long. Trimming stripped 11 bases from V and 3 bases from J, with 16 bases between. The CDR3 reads CAAGRGLDTGELFF. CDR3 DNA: TGTGCCGCTGGGCGCGGACTGGACACCGGGGAGCTGTTTTTT.

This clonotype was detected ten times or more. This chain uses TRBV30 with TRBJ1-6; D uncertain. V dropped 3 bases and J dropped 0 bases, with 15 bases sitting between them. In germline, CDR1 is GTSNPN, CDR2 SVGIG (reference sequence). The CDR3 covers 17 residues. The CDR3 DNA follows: TGTGCCTGGAGGTCTGGGGTCACAAGCTCCTATAATTCACCCCTCCACTTT. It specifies CAWRSGVTSSYNSPLHF.

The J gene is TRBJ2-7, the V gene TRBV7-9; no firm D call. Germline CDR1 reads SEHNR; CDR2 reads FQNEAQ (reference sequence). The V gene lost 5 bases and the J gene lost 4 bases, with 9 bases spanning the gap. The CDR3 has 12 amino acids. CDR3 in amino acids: CASSTLGYEQYF. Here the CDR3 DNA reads TGTGCCAGCAGCACCCTGGGGTACGAGCAGTACTTC.

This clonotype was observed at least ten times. The CDR3 bases are TGTGCCAGCTCACGGGACGCCGGCACAGATACGCAGTATTTT. Its translation: CASSRDAGTDTQYF. This chain uses TRBV18 with TRBJ2-3; the D call may be TRBD1 or TRBD2 (5 bases each). The germline V gene encodes CDR1 KGHSH and CDR2 LQKENI. This CDR3 comprises 14 residues. The V and J ends lost 4 bases and 1 base respectively, with 9 bases between them. The full variable domain, rest sourced from reference TRBV18 and TRBJ2-3, is NAGVMQNPRHLVRRRGQEARLRCSPMKGHSHVYWYRQLPEEGLKFMVYLQKENIIDESGMPKERFSAEFPKEGPSILRIQQVVRGDSAAYFCASSRDAGTDTQYFGPGTRLTVL.

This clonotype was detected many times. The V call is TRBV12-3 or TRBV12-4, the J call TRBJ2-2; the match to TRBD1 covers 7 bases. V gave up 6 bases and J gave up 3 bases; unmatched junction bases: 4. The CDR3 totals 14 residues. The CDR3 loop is CASRRQGDTGELFF. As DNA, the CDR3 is TGTGCCAGCAGGCGACAGGGAGACACCGGGGAGCTGTTTTTT.

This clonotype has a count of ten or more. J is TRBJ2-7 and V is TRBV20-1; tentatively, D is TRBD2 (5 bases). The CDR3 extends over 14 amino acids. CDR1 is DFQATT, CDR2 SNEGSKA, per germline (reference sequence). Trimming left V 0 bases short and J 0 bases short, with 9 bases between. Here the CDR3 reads CSARDPGSSYEQYF. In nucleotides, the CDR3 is TGCAGTGCTAGAGATCCGGGGAGCTCCTACGAGCAGTACTTC.

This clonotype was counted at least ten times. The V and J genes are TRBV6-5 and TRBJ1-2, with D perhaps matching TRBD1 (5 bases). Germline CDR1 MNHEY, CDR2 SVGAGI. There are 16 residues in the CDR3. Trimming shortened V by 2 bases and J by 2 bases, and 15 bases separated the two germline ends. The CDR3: CASSYGEGRGNYGYTF. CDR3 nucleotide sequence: TGTGCCAGCAGTTACGGGGAGGGGCGCGGAAACTATGGCTACACCTTC.

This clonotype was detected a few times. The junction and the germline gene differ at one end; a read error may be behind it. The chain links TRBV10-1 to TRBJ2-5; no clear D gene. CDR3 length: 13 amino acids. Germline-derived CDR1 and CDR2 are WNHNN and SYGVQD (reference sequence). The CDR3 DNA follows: TGCGACAGCAGCCCGCTGAGCGAGGAGACCCAGTACTTC. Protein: CDSSPLSEETQYF.

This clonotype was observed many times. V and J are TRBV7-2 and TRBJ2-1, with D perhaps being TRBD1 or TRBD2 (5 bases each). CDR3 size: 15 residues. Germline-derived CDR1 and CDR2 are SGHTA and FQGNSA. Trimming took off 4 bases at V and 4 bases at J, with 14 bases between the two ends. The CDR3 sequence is CASSSSGDVYNEQFF. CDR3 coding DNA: TGTGCCAGCAGCTCGTCCGGGGACGTGTACAATGAGCAGTTCTTC. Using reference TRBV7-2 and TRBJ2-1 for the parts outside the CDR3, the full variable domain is GAGVSQSPSNKVTEKGKDVELRCDPISGHTALYWYRQSLGQGLEFLIYFQGNSAPDKSGLPSDRFSAERTGGSVSTLTIQRTQQEDSAVYLCASSSSGDVYNEQFFGPGTRLTVL.

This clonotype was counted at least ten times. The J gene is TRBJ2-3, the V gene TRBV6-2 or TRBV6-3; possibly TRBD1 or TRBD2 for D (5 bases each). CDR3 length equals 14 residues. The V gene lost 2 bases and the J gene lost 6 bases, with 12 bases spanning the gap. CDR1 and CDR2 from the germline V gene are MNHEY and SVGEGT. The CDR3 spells CASSYRDPWDTQYF. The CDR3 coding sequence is TGTGCCAGCAGTTACAGGGACCCTTGGGATACGCAGTATTTT.

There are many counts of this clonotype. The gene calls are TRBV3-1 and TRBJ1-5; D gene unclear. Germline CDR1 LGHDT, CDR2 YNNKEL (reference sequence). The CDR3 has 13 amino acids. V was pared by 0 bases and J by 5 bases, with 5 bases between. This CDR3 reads CASSQDRDQPQHF. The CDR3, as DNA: TGTGCCAGCAGCCAAGATCGAGATCAGCCCCAGCATTTT.

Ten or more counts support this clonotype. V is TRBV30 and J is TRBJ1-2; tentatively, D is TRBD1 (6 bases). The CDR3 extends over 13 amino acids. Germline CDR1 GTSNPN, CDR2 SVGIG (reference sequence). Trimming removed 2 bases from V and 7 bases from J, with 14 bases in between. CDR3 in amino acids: CAWSNSQGGGYTF. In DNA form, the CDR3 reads TGTGCCTGGAGTAACTCACAGGGTGGTGGCTACACCTTC.

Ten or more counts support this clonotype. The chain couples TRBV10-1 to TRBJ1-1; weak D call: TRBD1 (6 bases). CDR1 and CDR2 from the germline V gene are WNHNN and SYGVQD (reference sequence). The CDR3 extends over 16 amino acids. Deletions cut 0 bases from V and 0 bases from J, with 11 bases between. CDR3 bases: TGCGCCAGCAGTGAGTCGCCGGACAGATTGAACACTGAAGCTTTCTTT. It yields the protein CASSESPDRLNTEAFF.

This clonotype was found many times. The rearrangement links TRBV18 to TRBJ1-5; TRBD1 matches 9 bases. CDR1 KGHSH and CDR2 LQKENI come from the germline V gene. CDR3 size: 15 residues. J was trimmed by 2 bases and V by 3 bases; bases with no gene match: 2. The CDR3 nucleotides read TGTGCCAGCTCACCGGACAGGGGTGGCAATCAGCCCCAGCATTTT. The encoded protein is CASSPDRGGNQPQHF.

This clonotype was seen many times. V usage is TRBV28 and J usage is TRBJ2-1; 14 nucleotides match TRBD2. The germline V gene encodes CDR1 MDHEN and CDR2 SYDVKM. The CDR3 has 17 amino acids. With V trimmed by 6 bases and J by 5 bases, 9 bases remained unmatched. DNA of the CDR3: TGTGCCAGCAGCCCAGCCGGGACTAGCGGGAGAAACAATGAGCAGTTCTTC. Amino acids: CASSPAGTSGRNNEQFF.

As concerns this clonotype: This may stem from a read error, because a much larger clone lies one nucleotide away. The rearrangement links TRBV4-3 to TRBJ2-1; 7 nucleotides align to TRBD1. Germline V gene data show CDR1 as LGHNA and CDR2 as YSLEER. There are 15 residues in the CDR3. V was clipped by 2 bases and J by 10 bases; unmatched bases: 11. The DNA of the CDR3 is TGCGCCAGCAGCCAATATAACAGGGGAGTGGTCGAGCAGTTCTTC. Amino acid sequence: CASSQYNRGVVEQFF.

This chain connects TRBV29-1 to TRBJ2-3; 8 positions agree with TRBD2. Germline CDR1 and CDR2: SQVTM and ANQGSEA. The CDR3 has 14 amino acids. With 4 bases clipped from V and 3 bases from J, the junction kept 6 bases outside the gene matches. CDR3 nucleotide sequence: TGCAGCGTTGCTCAGCGGGAGCTGACAGATACGCAGTATTTT. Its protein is CSVAQRELTDTQYF.

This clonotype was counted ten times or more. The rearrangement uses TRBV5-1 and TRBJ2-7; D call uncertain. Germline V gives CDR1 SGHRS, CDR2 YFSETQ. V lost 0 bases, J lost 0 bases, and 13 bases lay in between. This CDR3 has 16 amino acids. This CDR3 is CASSLAGATISYEQYF. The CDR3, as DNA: TGCGCCAGCAGCTTGGCAGGTGCTACGATCTCCTACGAGCAGTACTTC. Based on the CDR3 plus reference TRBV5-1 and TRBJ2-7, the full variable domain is KAGVTQTPRYLIKTRGQQVTLSCSPISGHRSVSWYQQTPGQGLQFLFEYFSETQRNKGNFPGRFSGRQFSNSRSEMNVSTLELGDSALYLCASSLAGATISYEQYFGPGTRLTVT.

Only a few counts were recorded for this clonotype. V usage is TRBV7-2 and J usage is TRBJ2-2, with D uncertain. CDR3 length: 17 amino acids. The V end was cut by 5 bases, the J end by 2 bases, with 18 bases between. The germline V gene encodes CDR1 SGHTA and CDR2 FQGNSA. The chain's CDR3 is CASSPIPRNINTGELFF. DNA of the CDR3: TGTGCCAGCAGCCCCATTCCCCGGAACATTAACACCGGGGAGCTGTTTTTT.

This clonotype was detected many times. Here the CDR3 reads CASSLGLAEGGETQYF. CDR3 coding DNA: TGTGCCAGCAGCTTAGGACTAGCGGAAGGTGGAGAGACCCAGTACTTC. The chain is built from TRBV5-6 and TRBJ2-5, with TRBD2 matching over 10 bases. J gave up 4 bases and V 2 bases, and 8 bases lay outside the gene matches. CDR1 is SGHDT and CDR2 is YYEEEE in the germline V gene. CDR3 length: 16 amino acids.

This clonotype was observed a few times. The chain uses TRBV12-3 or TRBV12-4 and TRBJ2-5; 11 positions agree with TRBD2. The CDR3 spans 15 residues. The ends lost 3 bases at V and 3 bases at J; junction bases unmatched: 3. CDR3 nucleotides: TGTGCCAGCAGTTTGGGACTAGCGGAGAAAGAGACCCAGTACTTC. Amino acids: CASSLGLAEKETQYF.

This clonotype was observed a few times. CDR3 DNA sequence: TGTGCCAGCAGCTTAGGTGGCCGCGGGGAGACCCAGTACTTC. This codes for CASSLGGRGETQYF. This sequence joins TRBV7-2 and TRBJ2-5, with D possibly matching TRBD2 (5 bases). Germline lookup yields CDR1 SGHTA and CDR2 FQGNSA. CDR3 length equals 14 residues. Between the trimmed V and J ends, which lost 1 base and 5 bases, there was a span of 11 bases.

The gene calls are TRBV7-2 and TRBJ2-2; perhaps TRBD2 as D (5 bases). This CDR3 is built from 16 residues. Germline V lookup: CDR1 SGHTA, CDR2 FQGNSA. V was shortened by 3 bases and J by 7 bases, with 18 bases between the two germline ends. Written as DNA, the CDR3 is TGTGCCAGCAGCTTTTCGGGGTTGGGCCTCATCGGGGAGCTGTTTTTT. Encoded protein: CASSFSGLGLIGELFF.

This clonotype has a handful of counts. DNA for the CDR3: TGCGCCAGCAGGACACAGGCTACGAACACTGAAGCTTTCTTT. Its protein is CASRTQATNTEAFF. The gene calls are TRBV5-1 and TRBJ1-1; D is perhaps TRBD1 (5 bases). The CDR3 contains 14 residues. V was shortened by 5 bases and J by 1 base, with 12 bases between the two germline ends. Germline V gives CDR1 SGHRS, CDR2 YFSETQ. Combining the CDR3 with reference TRBV5-1 and TRBJ1-1 gives the whole variable domain KAGVTQTPRYLIKTRGQQVTLSCSPISGHRSVSWYQQTPGQGLQFLFEYFSETQRNKGNFPGRFSGRQFSNSRSEMNVSTLELGDSALYLCASRTQATNTEAFFGQGTRLTVV.

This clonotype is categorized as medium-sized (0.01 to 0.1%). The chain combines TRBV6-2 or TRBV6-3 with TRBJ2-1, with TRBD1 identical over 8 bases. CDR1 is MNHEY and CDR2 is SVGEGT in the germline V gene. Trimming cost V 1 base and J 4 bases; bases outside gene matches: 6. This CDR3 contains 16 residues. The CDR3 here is CASSYFPDRVYNEQFF. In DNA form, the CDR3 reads TGTGCCAGCAGTTACTTTCCGGACAGGGTATACAATGAGCAGTTCTTC.

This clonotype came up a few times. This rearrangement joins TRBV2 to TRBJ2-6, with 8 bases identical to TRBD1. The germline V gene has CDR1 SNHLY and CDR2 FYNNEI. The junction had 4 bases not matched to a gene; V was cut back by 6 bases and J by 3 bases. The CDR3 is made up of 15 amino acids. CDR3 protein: CASSLTGDGANVLTF. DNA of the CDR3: TGTGCCAGCAGCTTGACAGGGGATGGGGCCAACGTCCTGACTTTC.

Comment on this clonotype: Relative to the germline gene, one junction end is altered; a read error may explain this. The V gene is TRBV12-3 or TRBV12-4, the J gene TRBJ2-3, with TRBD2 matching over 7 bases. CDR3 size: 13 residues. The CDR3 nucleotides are TGTACCAGCAGTCGCGGGGAGGGAGATACGCAGTATTTT. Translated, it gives CTSSRGEGDTQYF.

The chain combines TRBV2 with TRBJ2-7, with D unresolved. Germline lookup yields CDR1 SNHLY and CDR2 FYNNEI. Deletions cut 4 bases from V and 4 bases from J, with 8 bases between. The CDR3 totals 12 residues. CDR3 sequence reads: CASSAHSYEQYF. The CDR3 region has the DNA TGTGCCAGCAGTGCCCACAGTTACGAGCAGTACTTC. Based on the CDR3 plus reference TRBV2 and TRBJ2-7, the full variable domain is EPEVTQTPSHQVTQMGQEVILRCVPISNHLYFYWYRQILGQKVEFLVSFYNNEISEKSEIFDDQFSVERPDGSNFTLKIRSTKLEDSAMYFCASSAHSYEQYFGPGTRLTVT.

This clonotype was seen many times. CDR3 in DNA: TGTGCCAGCAGCTTCCGCCGTGCCGAAAGCACCGGGGAGCTGTTTTTT. This sequence encodes CASSFRRAESTGELFF. The rearrangement links TRBV13 to TRBJ2-2; D is uncertain. From germline, CDR1 is PRHDT and CDR2 FYEKMQ (reference sequence). Trimming took 3 bases from V and 4 from J, leaving 15 bases between them. There are 16 residues in the CDR3.

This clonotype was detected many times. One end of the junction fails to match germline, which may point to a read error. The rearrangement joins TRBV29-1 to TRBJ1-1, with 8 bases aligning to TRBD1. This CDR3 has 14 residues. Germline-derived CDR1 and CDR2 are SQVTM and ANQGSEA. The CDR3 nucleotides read TGCAGCGTTGAAGATCGTCGTTGGGGACAGGAAGATTTCTTT. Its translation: CSVEDRRWGQEDFF.